This TCR beta chain was retrieved from a study of T cell changes during pregnancy in multiple sclerosis (dated by TCRdb to about 2019). In terms of the full investigation: Changes in the T cell repertoire over the course of pregnancy were examined in this study in women with multiple sclerosis.

Library method: the immunoSEQ multiplex PCR assay. TCRdb retrieved this table from immuneACCESS and kept in-frame rearrangements only. Not all clones are present; in checked studies, unresolved V genes account for under half, and no reason is known for the remainder. The sample profile shows under 95,000 clones; roughly 95% of them were found once. Of the sample, 0.65% to 0.95% falls within the top ten clones. About this clone itself: There is no known antigen for this receptor. There are no base qualities to consult, and no much larger clone falls within one base.

Reading the germline V gene gives CDR1 MNHEY and CDR2 SVGAGI. Trimming removed 8 bases from V and 3 bases from J, leaving 10 bases between the germline ends. The CDR3 goes from the cysteine to the phenylalanine over 13 residues. This entry keeps only the CDR3 DNA: 39 bases, framed from base 1. The source material was peripheral blood, sampled in the second trimester of pregnancy. The V and J segments used are TRBV6-5 and TRBJ2-2; TRBD1 might be the D gene, on 6 matching bases. The sequence was obtained from a female donor in good health, enrolled as a control in a pregnancy study. For the CDR3, the sequence is CASGSGDTGELFF. The DNA reads TGTGCCAGCGGGTCAGGGGACACCGGGGAGCTGTTTTTT.